This TCR beta chain was retrieved from a study of graft-versus-host responses after intestinal transplantation. The method was immunoSEQ multiplex PCR; TCRdb's version includes in-frame clones alone and lacks a portion of them. Among around 23,000 clones listed, around 95% were seen once. The length of the CDR3 is 14 residues. The V and J ends lost 4 bases and 2 bases, in that order; junction bases with no gene match: 2. Germline V gene sequence: CDR1 MNHEY, CDR2 SVGAGI. The sequencing here drew on PBMCs, taken around 29 days after intestinal transplant. The chain links TRBV6-5 to TRBJ2-5, with 9 bases aligning to TRBD1. The TCR sequence derives from a human patient who received an intestinal transplant, so some T cells may come from the graft donor. The DNA of the CDR3 is TGTGCCAGCAGTTGGGGGACAGGGCAAGAGACCCAGTACTTC. Residues: CASSWGTGQETQYF.